This T cell receptor beta chain derives from a study of blood T cell repertoires in COVID-19. Overall study context: Acute and convalescent COVID-19 specimens originated in the United States, Italy and Spain. PBMCs, B-cell-depleted T cells, or T cells provided the cDNA or gDNA that made up the material.

Original methodology: Using reference gene primer amplification, nucleated cell counts were estimated. TCRdb keeps only in-frame clones here, not all; method: immunoSEQ multiplex PCR. V and J calls and clone size are given by that table; D and trimming were obtained from the DNA. Seen here are tens of thousands of clones, around 90% observed once, and the top ten hold 3% to 3.5%. This CDR3 has 14 residues. From germline, CDR1 is MNHEY and CDR2 SMNVEV (reference sequence). J lost 5 bases, V lost 7 bases, and 6 bases had no gene match. Sequenced sample: peripheral blood. This TCR came from a human donor in a cohort sampled during active COVID-19. The rearrangement joins TRBV27 to TRBJ2-1, with TRBD2 matching 9 bases. CDR3 loop: CASTRLADNNEQFF. CDR3 DNA: TGTGCCAGCACCCGACTAGCGGACAACAATGAGCAGTTCTTC.